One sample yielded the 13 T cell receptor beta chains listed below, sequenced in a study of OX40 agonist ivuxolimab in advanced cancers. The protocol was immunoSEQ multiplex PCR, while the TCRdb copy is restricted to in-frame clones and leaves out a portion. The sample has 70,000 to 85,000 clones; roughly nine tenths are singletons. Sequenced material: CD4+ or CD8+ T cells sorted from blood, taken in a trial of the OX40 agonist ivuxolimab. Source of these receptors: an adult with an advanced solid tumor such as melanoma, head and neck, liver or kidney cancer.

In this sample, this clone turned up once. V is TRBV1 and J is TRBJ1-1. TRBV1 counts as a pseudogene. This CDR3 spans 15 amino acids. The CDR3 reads CTSSNNKAGNTEAFF. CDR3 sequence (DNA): TGCACCAGCAGCAACAACAAGGCTGGGAACACTGAAGCTTTCTTT.

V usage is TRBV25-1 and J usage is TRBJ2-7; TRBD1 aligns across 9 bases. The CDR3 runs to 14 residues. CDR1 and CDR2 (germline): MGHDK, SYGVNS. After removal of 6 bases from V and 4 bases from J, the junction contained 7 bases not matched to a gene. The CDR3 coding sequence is TGTGCCAGCAGCAGGGACAGGGTTGGGTACGAGCAGTACTTC. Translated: CASSRDRVGYEQYF.

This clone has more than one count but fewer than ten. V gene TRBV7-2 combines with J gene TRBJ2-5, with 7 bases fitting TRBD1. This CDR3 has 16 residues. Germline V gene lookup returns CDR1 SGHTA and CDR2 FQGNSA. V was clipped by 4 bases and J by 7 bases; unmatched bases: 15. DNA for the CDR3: TGTGCCAGCAGCTCCCGGACCGATCCAGGGGGATGGACCCAGTACTTC. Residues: CASSSRTDPGGWTQYF.

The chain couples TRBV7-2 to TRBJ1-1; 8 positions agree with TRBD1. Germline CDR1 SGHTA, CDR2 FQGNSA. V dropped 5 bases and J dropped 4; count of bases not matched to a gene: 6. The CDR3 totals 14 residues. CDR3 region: CASSPGQGSTEAFF. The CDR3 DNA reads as TGTGCCAGCAGCCCCGGACAGGGATCCACTGAAGCTTTCTTT.

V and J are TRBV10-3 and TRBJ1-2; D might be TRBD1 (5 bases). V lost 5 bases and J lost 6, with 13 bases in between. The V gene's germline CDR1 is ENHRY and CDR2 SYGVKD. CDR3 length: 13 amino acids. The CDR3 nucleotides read TGTGCCATCAGTAAGGGGTATAGGGATGGCTACACCTTC. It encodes CAISKGYRDGYTF.

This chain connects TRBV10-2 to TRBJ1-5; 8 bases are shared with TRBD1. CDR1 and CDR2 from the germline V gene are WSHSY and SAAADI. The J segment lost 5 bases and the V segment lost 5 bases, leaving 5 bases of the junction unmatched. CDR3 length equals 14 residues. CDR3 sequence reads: CASSRQGQDQPQHF. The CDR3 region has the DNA TGCGCCAGCAGTAGACAGGGGCAGGATCAGCCCCAGCATTTT.

CDR3 amino acids: CASSSQGAPGYTF. The CDR3 DNA follows: TGTGCCAGCAGCTCCCAGGGGGCGCCTGGCTACACCTTC. The rearrangement uses TRBV5-4 and TRBJ1-2, with 8 bases that match TRBD1. This CDR3 is built from 13 residues. After removal of 3 bases from V and 7 bases from J, the junction contained 5 bases not matched to a gene. The germline V gene encodes CDR1 SGHNT and CDR2 YYREEE (reference sequence).

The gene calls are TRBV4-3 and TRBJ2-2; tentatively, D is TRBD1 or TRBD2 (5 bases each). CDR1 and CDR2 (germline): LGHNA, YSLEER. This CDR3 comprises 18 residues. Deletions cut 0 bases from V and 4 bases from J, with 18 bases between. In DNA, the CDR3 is TGCGCCAGCAGCCAAGAGCGGGCAGGGATTACGGGCACCGGGGAGCTGTTTTTT. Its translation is CASSQERAGITGTGELFF.

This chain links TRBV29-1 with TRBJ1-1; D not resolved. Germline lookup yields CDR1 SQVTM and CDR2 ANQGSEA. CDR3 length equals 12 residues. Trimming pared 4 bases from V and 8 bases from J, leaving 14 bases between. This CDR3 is CSVVLLGGEAFF. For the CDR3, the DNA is TGCAGCGTTGTATTGTTAGGAGGGGAAGCTTTCTTT.

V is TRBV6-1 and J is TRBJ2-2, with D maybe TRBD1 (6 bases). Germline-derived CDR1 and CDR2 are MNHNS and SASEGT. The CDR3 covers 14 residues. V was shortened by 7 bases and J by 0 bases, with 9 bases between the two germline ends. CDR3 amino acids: CASIRTANTGELFF. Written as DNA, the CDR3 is TGTGCCAGCATAAGGACAGCGAACACCGGGGAGCTGTTTTTT.

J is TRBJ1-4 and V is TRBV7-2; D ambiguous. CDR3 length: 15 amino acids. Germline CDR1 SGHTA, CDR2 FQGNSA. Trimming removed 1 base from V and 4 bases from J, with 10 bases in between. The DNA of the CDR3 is TGTGCCAGCAGCTTAGTCCCGGTTGGTAATGAAAAACTGTTTTTT. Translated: CASSLVPVGNEKLFF.

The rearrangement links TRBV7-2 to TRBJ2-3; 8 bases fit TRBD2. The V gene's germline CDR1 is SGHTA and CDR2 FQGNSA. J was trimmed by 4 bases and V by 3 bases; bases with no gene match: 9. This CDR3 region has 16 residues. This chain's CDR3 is CASSFNERGIADTQYF. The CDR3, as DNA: TGTGCCAGCAGCTTCAACGAGCGGGGGATCGCAGATACGCAGTATTTT.

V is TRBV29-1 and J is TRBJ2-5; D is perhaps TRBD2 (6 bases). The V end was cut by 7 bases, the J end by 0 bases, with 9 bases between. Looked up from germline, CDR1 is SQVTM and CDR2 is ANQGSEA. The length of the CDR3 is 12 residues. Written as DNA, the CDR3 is TGCAGCGGGGGGGACTACCAAGAGACCCAGTACTTC. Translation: CSGGDYQETQYF. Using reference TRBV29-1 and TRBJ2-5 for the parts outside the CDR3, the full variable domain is SAVISQKPSRDICQRGTSLTIQCQVDSQVTMMFWYRQQPGQSLTLIATANQGSEATYESGFVIDKFPISRPNLTFSTLTVSNMSPEDSSIYLCSGGDYQETQYFGPGTRLLVL.